This T cell receptor beta chain derives from a study of OX40 agonist ivuxolimab in advanced cancers. Study-level information: Partial responses were observed in three patients, of whom one had hepatocellular carcinoma and two had cutaneous melanoma.

Germline V gives CDR1 SGDLS, CDR2 YYNGEE. CDR3 length equals 15 residues. J lost 5 bases, V lost 0 bases, and 3 bases had no gene match. General observations from the study: Expanded peripheral T cells had an undetermined antigen specificity. Circulating CD4+ and CD8+ T cells showed clonal expansion by week 6 at 0.1 to 3.0 mg/kg.

Patients with autoimmune history or systemic immunosuppression were excluded. Notes on this clone: No antigen is known for it.

Profiled with immunoSEQ multiplex PCR; TCRdb holds only in-frame clones, not every one. The data hold about 30,000 clones, with 80% to 85% observed a single time. The chain combines TRBV9 with TRBJ1-1; 11 nucleotides align to TRBD1. The clonotype originates from an adult with an advanced solid tumor such as melanoma, head and neck, liver or kidney cancer. The sample in question was CD4+ or CD8+ T cells sorted from blood, obtained in a trial of the OX40 agonist ivuxolimab. The DNA for the CDR3 is TGTGCCAGCAGCGTAGATGGGACAGGGGGAACTGAAGCTTTCTTT. Protein sequence: CASSVDGTGGTEAFF. Full variable domain (remainder filled in from reference TRBV9 and TRBJ1-1): DSGVTQTPKHLITATGQRVTLRCSPRSGDLSVYWYQQSLDQGLQFLIQYYNGEERAKGNILERFSAQQFPDLHSELNLSSLELGDSALYFCASSVDGTGGTEAFFGQGTRLTVV.